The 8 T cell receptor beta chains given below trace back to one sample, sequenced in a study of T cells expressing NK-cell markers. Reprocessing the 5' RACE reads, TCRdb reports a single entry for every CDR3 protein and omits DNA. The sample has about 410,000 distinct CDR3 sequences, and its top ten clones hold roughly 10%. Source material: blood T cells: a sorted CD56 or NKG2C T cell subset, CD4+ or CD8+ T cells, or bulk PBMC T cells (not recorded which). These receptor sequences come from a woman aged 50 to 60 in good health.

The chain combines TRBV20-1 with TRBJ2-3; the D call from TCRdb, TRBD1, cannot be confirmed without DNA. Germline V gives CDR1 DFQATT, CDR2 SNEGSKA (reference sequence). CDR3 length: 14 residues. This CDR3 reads CSASSQGATDTQYF.

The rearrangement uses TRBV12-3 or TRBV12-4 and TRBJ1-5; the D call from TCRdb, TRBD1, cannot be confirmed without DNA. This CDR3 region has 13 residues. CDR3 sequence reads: CASSRQVNQPQHF.

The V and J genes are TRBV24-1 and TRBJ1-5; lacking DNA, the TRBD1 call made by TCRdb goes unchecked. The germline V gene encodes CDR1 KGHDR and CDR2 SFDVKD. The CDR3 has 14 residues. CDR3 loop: CATSTTGNDQPQHF.

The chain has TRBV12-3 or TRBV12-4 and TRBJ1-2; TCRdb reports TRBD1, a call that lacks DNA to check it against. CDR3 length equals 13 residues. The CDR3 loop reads CASNSGNRDGYTF.

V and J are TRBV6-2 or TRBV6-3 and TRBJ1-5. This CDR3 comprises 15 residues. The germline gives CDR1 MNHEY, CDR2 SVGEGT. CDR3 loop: CASSYFIGINQPQHF.

CDR3 region: CSAGKSGPKNIQYF. V and J are TRBV20-1 and TRBJ2-4; the D call from TCRdb, TRBD2, cannot be confirmed without DNA. Germline assignment: CDR1 DFQATT and CDR2 SNEGSKA (reference sequence). This CDR3 comprises 14 residues.

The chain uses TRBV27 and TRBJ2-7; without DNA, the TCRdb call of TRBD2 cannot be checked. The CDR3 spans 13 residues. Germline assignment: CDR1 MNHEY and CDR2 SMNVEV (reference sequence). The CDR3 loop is CASRDSGTYEQYF.

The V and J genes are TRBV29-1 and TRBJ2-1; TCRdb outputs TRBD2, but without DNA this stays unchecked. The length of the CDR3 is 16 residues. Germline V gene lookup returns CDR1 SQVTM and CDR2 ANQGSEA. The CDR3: CSVEAQRVASYNEQFF.